The clone carrying this TCR beta chain was seen only a few times. Other DNA sequences from this sample encode an identical CDR3 as well. This sample stems from a study of CD8+ T cells in alopecia areata. Across the study: Scalp area affected, as a percentage, set the severity score of treated patients.

In each case, RNA was isolated and then reverse transcribed into cDNA as the sequencing template. TCRdb's copy holds only in-frame clones and misses some; the assay was immunoSEQ multiplex PCR. The sample includes under 200,000 clones, less than 70% seen only once; the top ten take 13% to 15%. Stated treatment: oral pan-JAK inhibitor, 5-10 mg twice daily. This receptor was obtained from a human donor with alopecia areata. Sequences were derived from CD4+ T cells sorted from blood, sampled at week 24, from a patient treated with tofacitinib.

The CDR3 DNA is TGCAGCGTCGCCGGGACGGACACAGATACGCAGTATTTT. Amino acids: CSVAGTDTDTQYF. This chain uses TRBV29-1 with TRBJ2-3; D is tentatively TRBD1 or TRBD2 (5 bases each). Germline CDR1 SQVTM, CDR2 ANQGSEA. This CDR3 has 13 residues. The V end was cut by 6 bases, the J end by 2 bases, with 12 bases between.